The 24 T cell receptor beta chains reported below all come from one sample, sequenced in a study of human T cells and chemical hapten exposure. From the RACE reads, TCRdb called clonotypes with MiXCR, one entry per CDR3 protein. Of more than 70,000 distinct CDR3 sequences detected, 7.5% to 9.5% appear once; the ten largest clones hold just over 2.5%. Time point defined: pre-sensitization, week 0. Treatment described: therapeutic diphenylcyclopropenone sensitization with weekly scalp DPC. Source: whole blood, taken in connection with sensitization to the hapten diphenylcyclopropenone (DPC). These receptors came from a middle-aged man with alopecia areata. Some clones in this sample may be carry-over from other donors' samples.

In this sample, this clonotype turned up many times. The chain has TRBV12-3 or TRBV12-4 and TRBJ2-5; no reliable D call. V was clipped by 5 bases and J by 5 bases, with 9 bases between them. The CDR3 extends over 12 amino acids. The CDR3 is CASSPQIETQYF. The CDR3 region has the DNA TGTGCCAGCAGTCCCCAAATTGAGACCCAGTACTTC.

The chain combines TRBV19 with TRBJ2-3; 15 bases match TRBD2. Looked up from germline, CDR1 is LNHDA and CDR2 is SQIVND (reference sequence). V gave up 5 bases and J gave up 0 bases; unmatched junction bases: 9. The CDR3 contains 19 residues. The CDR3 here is CASSVGLAGGGGSTDTQYF. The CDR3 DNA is TGTGCCAGTAGTGTCGGACTAGCGGGAGGGGGAGGTAGCACAGATACGCAGTATTTT.

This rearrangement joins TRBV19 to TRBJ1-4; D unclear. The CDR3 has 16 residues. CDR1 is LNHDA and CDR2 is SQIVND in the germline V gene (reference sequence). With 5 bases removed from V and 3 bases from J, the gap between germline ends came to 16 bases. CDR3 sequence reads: CASSVSLVTANEKLFF. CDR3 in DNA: TGTGCCAGTAGTGTATCGTTGGTTACGGCTAATGAAAAACTGTTTTTT.

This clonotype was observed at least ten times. The CDR3 protein is CASRGDRGTEAFF. Written as DNA, the CDR3 is TGTGCCAGCAGGGGGGACAGGGGGACTGAAGCTTTCTTT. V usage is TRBV25-1 and J usage is TRBJ1-1; 11 positions agree with TRBD1. The CDR3 is 13 amino acids. Germline trimming cut 6 bases from V and 5 bases from J; bases unmatched to any gene: 2. Germline CDR1 is MGHDK and CDR2 is SYGVNS.

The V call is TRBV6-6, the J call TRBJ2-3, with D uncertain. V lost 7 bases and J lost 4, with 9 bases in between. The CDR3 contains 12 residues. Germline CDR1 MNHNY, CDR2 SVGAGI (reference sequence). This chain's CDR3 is CASTIGPDTQYF. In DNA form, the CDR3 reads TGTGCCAGCACCATAGGACCAGATACGCAGTATTTT.

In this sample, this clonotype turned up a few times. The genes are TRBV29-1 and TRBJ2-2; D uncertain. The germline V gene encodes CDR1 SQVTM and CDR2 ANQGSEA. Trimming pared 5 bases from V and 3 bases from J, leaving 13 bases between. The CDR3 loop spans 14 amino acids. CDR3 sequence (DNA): TGCAGCGTTTTGGGTCTACTGGACACCGGGGAGCTGTTTTTT. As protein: CSVLGLLDTGELFF.

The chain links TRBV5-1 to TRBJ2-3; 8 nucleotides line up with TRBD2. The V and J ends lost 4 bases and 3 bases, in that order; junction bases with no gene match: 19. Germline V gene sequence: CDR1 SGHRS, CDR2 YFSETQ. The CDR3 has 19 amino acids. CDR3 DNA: TGCGCCAGCAGCCCGGAGGACGGGAGGGCCGATCTCGGGACAGATACGCAGTATTTT. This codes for CASSPEDGRADLGTDTQYF.

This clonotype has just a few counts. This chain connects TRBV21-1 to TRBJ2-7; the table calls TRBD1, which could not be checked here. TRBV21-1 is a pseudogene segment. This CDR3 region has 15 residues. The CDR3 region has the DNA TGTGCCAGCAGCAAAGTGGGCAGGGACAGGAACGAGCAGTACTTC. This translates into CASSKVGRDRNEQYF.

The CDR3 loop reads CASSPVDGREQYF. The CDR3 coding sequence is TGTGCCAGCTCACCGGTGGACGGAAGAGAGCAGTACTTC. J is TRBJ2-7 and V is TRBV18; D ambiguous. Trimming removed 3 bases at V and 7 bases at J, with 13 bases between. The CDR3 has 13 residues. CDR1 and CDR2 (germline): KGHSH, LQKENI.

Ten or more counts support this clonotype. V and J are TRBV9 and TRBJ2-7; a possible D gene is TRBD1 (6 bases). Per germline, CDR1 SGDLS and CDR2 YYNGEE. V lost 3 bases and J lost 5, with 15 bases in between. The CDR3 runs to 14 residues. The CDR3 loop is CASSDPTGPDEQYF. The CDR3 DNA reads TGTGCCAGCAGCGACCCAACAGGGCCCGACGAGCAGTACTTC.

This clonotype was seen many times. Written as DNA, the CDR3 is TGTGCCACCAAAAGGGGGAGAAATTCACCCCTCCACTTT. Protein sequence: CATKRGRNSPLHF. This sequence joins TRBV7-8 and TRBJ1-6; possible D gene TRBD1, 6 bases. The CDR3 spans 13 residues. The ends were cut back, 10 bases at V and 7 bases at J, with 14 bases in the middle. The germline gives CDR1 SGHVS, CDR2 FQNEAQ.

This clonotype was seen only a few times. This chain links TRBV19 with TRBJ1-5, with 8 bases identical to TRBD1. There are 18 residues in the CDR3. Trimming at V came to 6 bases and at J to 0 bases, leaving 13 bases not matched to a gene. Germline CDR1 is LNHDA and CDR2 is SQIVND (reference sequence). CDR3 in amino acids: CASSPIGQGPYSNQPQHF. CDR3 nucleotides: TGTGCCAGTAGCCCAATTGGACAGGGCCCTTATAGCAATCAGCCCCAGCATTTT. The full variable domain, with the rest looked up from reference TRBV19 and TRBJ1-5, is DGGITQSPKYLFRKEGQNVTLSCEQNLNHDAMYWYRQDPGQGLRLIYYSQIVNDFQKGDIAEGYSVSREKKESFPLTVTSAQKNPTAFYLCASSPIGQGPYSNQPQHFGDGTRLSIL.

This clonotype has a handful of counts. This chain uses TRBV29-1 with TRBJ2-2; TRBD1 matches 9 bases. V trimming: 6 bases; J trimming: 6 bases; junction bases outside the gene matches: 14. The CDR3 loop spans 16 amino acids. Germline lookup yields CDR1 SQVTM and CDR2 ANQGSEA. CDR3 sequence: CSVRPQGAISAGELFF. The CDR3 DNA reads TGCAGCGTGAGACCACAGGGGGCGATAAGCGCCGGGGAGCTGTTTTTT.

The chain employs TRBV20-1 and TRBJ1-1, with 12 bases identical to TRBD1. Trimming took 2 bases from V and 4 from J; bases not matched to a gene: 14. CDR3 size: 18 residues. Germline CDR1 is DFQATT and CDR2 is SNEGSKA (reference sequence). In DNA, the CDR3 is TGCAGTGCTAGAACGGGACAGGGGGCGTTTTTTGAATCCACTGAAGCTTTCTTT. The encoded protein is CSARTGQGAFFESTEAFF.

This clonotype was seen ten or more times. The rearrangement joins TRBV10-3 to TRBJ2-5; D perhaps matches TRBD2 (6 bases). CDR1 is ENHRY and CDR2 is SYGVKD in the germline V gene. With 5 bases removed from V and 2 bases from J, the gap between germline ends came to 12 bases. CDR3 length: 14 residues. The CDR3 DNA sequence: TGTGCCATCAGTCAAGGGACTGATCAAGAGACCCAGTACTTC. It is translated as CAISQGTDQETQYF.

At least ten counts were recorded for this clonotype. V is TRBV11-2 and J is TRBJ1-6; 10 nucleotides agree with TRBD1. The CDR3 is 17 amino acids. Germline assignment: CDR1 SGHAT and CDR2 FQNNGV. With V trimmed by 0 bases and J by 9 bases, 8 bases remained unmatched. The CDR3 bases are TGTGCCAGCAGCTTAGAGGGACAGGGGCTTCCCCCTTCACCCCTCCACTTT. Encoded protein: CASSLEGQGLPPSPLHF. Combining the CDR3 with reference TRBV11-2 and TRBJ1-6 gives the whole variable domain EAGVAQSPRYKIIEKRQSVAFWCNPISGHATLYWYQQILGQGPKLLIQFQNNGVVDDSQLPKDRFSAERLKGVDSTLKIQPAKLEDSAVYLCASSLEGQGLPPSPLHFGNGTRLTVT.

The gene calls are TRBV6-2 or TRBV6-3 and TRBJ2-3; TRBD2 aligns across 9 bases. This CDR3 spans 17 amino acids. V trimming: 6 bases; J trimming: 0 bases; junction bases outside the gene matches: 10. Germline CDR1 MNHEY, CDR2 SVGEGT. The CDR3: CASRWGAGGWSTDTQYF. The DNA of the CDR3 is TGTGCCAGCAGGTGGGGAGCGGGAGGCTGGAGCACAGATACGCAGTATTTT.

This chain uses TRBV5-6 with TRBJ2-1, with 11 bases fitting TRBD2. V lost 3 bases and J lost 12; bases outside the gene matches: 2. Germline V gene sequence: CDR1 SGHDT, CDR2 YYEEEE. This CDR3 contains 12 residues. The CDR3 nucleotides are TGTGCCAGCAGCTCTGGACTAGCGGGGCAGTTCTTC. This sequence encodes CASSSGLAGQFF.

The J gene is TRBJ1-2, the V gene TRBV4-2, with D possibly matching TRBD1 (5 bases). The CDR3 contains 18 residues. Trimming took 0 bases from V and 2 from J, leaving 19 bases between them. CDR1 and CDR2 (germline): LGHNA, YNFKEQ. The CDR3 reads CASSQEGGKDWPNYGYTF. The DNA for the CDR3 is TGTGCCAGCAGCCAAGAGGGGGGGAAAGACTGGCCGAACTATGGCTACACCTTC.

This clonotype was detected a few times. CDR3 in amino acids: CASSVSSGQSTDTQYF. In DNA form, the CDR3 reads TGTGCCAGCAGCGTATCTAGCGGGCAGAGCACAGATACGCAGTATTTT. This rearrangement joins TRBV9 to TRBJ2-3; 8 nucleotides align to TRBD2. This CDR3 is 16 amino acids long. V trimming: 1 base; J trimming: 0 bases; junction bases outside the gene matches: 4. Germline lookup yields CDR1 SGDLS and CDR2 YYNGEE.

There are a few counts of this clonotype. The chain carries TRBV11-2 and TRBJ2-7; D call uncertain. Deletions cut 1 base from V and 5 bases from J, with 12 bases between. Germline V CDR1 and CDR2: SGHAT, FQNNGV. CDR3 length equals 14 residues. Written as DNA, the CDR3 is TGTGCCAGCAGCTTAGGTGTTTTGAGAGACGAGCAGTACGTC. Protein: CASSLGVLRDEQYV.

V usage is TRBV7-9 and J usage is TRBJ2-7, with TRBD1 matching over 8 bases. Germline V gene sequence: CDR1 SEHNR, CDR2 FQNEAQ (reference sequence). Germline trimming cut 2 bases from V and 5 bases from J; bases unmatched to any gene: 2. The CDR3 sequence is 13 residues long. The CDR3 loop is CASSLLDRDEQYF. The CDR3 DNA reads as TGTGCCAGCAGCTTATTGGACAGGGACGAGCAGTACTTC.

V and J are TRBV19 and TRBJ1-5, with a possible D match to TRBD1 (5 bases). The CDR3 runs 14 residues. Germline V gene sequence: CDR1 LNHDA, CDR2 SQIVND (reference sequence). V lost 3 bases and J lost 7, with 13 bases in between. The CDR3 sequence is CASSMPGTGQPQHF. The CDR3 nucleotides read TGTGCCAGTAGTATGCCGGGGACGGGGCAGCCCCAGCATTTT.

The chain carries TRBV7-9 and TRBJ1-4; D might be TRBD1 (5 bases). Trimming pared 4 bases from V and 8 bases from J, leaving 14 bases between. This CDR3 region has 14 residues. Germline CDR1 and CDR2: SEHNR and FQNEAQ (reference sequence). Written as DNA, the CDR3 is TGTGCCAGCAGCTGGGGACGGGTTGACGAAAAACTGTTTTTT. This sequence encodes CASSWGRVDEKLFF.